This T cell receptor (beta chain) was retrieved from a study of siplizumab effects on memory and regulatory T cells. V dropped 5 bases and J dropped 5 bases, with 19 bases sitting between them. Germline lookup yields CDR1 SGHNT and CDR2 YYREEE (reference sequence). CDR3 length: 15 residues. Using immunoSEQ multiplex PCR, the repertoire was profiled, and TCRdb retains in-frame clones only, with some absent. The sample lists approximately 52,000 clones; 95% to 98% were seen once. This clonotype originated in a human donor in good health. Sequencing was carried out using naive CD4+ T cells sorted from blood. The chain uses TRBV5-4 and TRBJ1-2, with a possible D match to TRBD1 (6 bases). The CDR3 sequence is CASRSQTGTNYGYTF. CDR3 sequence (DNA): TGTGCCAGCAGATCCCAAACCGGGACAAATTATGGCTACACCTTC. The full variable domain, completed using reference TRBV5-4 and TRBJ1-2, is ETGVTQSPTHLIKTRGQQVTLRCSSQSGHNTVSWYQQALGQGPQFIFQYYREEENGRGNFPPRFSGLQFPNYSSELNVNALELDDSALYLCASRSQTGTNYGYTFGSGTRLTVV.